This entry features one T cell receptor (beta chain) sequence. Its antigen is undetermined. V shed 5 bases, J shed 0 bases, and the junction held 4 bases outside the gene matches. CDR3 size: 15 residues. Germline V gene sequence: CDR1 SGHTA, CDR2 FQGTGA. MiXCR was run by TCRdb on the reads, yielding one entry per CDR3 protein. The sample carries 150,000 or so distinct CDR3 sequences, 17% recorded once. This sample was included in a study of T cell repertoires in cytomegalovirus infection. Study results and caveats: Clonotypes of TCR beta that were HLA-C-restricted and CMV-specific dominated the ex vivo response. Carriers of CMV and the relevant HLA type were discriminated by public TCR beta frequency.

Sequencing was carried out using CD8+ T cells from PBMCs. This sequence was found in a human donor in good health (CMV status not recorded). Some clones in this sample may be carry-over from other donors' samples. The rearrangement joins TRBV7-3 to TRBJ2-7; 10 bases are shared with TRBD1. CDR3 DNA sequence: TGTGCCAGCAGCGTGGGACAGGGGCCCTCCTACGAGCAGTACTTC. Translated, it gives CASSVGQGPSYEQYF. The full variable domain, its missing parts supplied by reference TRBV7-3 and TRBJ2-7, is GAGVSQTPSNKVTEKGKYVELRCDPISGHTALYWYRQSLGQGPEFLIYFQGTGAADDSGLPNDRFFAVRPEGSVSTLKIQRTERGDSAVYLCASSVGQGPSYEQYFGPGTRLTVT.